The 17 T cell receptor beta chains listed next were all sequenced from one sample in a study of blood T cell repertoires in COVID-19. Sequencing was performed with immunoSEQ multiplex PCR; in TCRdb, only in-frame clones are kept and a portion is missing. The sample includes more than 250,000 clones, roughly 87% of them seen just once. The specimen sequenced was peripheral blood. The source of these receptors is a man in his fifties or sixties with active or convalescent COVID-19.

The V call is TRBV2, the J call TRBJ2-1; 7 bases align to TRBD2. Germline lookup yields CDR1 SNHLY and CDR2 FYNNEI. V gave up 5 bases and J gave up 0 bases; unmatched junction bases: 13. The CDR3 spans 18 residues. Here the CDR3 reads CASSRGRASESSYNEQFF. CDR3 sequence (DNA): TGTGCCAGCAGTCGGGGGAGGGCGTCGGAGAGCTCCTACAATGAGCAGTTCTTC.

The chain carries TRBV21-1 and TRBJ2-5; the table names TRBD1, a call not compared with the DNA. TRBV21-1 is reported as a pseudogene. This CDR3 contains 19 residues. Here the CDR3 DNA reads TGTGCCAGCAGGAGACCCGACAGGGGCCTAATCTCGTACCAAGAGACCCAGTACTTC. Translation: CASRRPDRGLISYQETQYF.

The chain carries TRBV27 and TRBJ1-4; the D is unclear. The germline gives CDR1 MNHEY, CDR2 SMNVEV (reference sequence). V shed 4 bases and J shed 4 bases, with 19 bases lying between them. The CDR3 loop spans 17 amino acids. CDR3 amino acids: CASSSRNLGPNNEKLFF. The DNA for the CDR3 is TGTGCCAGCAGTTCTAGAAACCTCGGCCCCAATAATGAAAAACTGTTTTTT.

The CDR3 spells CAWSGQGAHGYTF. The CDR3 nucleotides are TGTGCCTGGAGTGGACAGGGGGCACATGGCTACACCTTC. This rearrangement joins TRBV30 to TRBJ1-2, with TRBD1 matching 10 bases. Germline V gives CDR1 GTSNPN, CDR2 SVGIG (reference sequence). CDR3 length: 13 amino acids. Trimming cost V 1 base and J 6 bases; bases outside gene matches: 2. Complete variable domain (other parts from reference TRBV30 and TRBJ1-2): SQTIHQWPATLVQPVGSPLSLECTVEGTSNPNLYWYRQAAGRGLQLLFYSVGIGQISSEVPQNLSASRPQDRQFILSSKKLLLSDSGFYLCAWSGQGAHGYTFGSGTRLTVV.

This clone was counted a single time. The chain employs TRBV11-1 and TRBJ2-1, with D possibly being TRBD1 (5 bases). Trimming took off 2 bases at V and 2 bases at J, with 10 bases between the two ends. CDR1 and CDR2 (germline): SGHAT, FQDESV (reference sequence). The CDR3 runs 15 residues. The chain's CDR3 is CASSLSRAAYNEQFF. CDR3 coding DNA: TGTGCCAGCAGCTTAAGCAGGGCGGCCTACAATGAGCAGTTCTTC.

The sample holds a few counts of this clone. V and J are TRBV9 and TRBJ2-7, with TRBD1 matching 7 bases. The germline V gene has CDR1 SGDLS and CDR2 YYNGEE. The V segment lost 4 bases and the J segment 2 bases; nucleotides outside the gene matches: 6. The CDR3 spans 14 residues. As DNA, the CDR3 is TGTGCCAGCAGCATCCGGGACAGCACCTACGAGCAGTACTTC. This encodes CASSIRDSTYEQYF.

V and J are TRBV9 and TRBJ2-1; a weak D match, TRBD2 (5 bases). The CDR3 consists of 14 residues. Germline lookup yields CDR1 SGDLS and CDR2 YYNGEE. Between the trimmed V and J ends, which lost 0 bases and 7 bases, there was a span of 11 bases. The CDR3 is CASSVGGDGNEQFF. The CDR3 bases are TGTGCCAGCAGCGTAGGGGGAGACGGGAATGAGCAGTTCTTC.

V is TRBV12-3 or TRBV12-4 and J is TRBJ1-5; 12 positions agree with TRBD1. Unmatched junction bases numbered 4, after V lost 6 bases and J lost 10 bases. CDR3 length: 13 amino acids. For the CDR3, the DNA is TGTGCCAGCAGCTCAGGGACAGGGGGCCCCCAGCATTTT. The encoded protein is CASSSGTGGPQHF.

This rearrangement joins TRBV29-1 to TRBJ1-2, with D tentatively TRBD1 (5 bases). This CDR3 has 12 residues. V dropped 7 bases and J dropped 4 bases, with 13 bases sitting between them. The germline gives CDR1 SQVTM, CDR2 ANQGSEA. The CDR3 region has the DNA TGCAGCGCCTTCAGGGACTCCTATGGCTACACCTTC. The encoded protein is CSAFRDSYGYTF.

This sequence joins TRBV6-5 and TRBJ1-5; D not resolved. Germline lookup yields CDR1 MNHEY and CDR2 SVGAGI. V dropped 5 bases and J dropped 2 bases, with 10 bases sitting between them. This CDR3 comprises 14 residues. The CDR3 spells CASSREGGNQPQHF. CDR3 DNA sequence: TGTGCCAGCAGTAGGGAGGGTGGCAATCAGCCCCAGCATTTT.

This clone came up a few times. J is TRBJ1-5 and V is TRBV2; maybe TRBD1 (6 bases). This CDR3 contains 14 residues. CDR1 SNHLY and CDR2 FYNNEI come from the germline V gene. Trimming removed 7 bases from V and 7 bases from J, with 17 bases in between. The CDR3 reads CASKQGELGQPQHF. CDR3 coding DNA: TGTGCCAGCAAACAGGGAGAACTAGGGCAGCCCCAGCATTTT.

This sequence joins TRBV7-2 and TRBJ2-7; D uncertain. The germline V gene encodes CDR1 SGHTA and CDR2 FQGNSA. Trimming took 5 bases from V and 0 from J, leaving 11 bases between them. This CDR3 comprises 14 residues. In nucleotides, the CDR3 is TGTGCCAGCAGCGCGGCGACTGGCTCCTACGAGCAGTACTTC. It translates to CASSAATGSYEQYF.

The chain uses TRBV29-1 and TRBJ1-1; D unclear. Germline CDR1 SQVTM, CDR2 ANQGSEA. V shed 3 bases and J shed 1 base, with 9 bases lying between them. The length of the CDR3 is 13 residues. The CDR3 DNA reads TGCAGCGTTGAGGTAACAGAGAACACTGAAGCTTTCTTT. This sequence encodes CSVEVTENTEAFF. Combining the CDR3 with reference TRBV29-1 and TRBJ1-1 gives the whole variable domain SAVISQKPSRDICQRGTSLTIQCQVDSQVTMMFWYRQQPGQSLTLIATANQGSEATYESGFVIDKFPISRPNLTFSTLTVSNMSPEDSSIYLCSVEVTENTEAFFGQGTRLTVV.

The rearrangement links TRBV6-5 to TRBJ2-5; TRBD1 matches at 10 bases. The germline gives CDR1 MNHEY, CDR2 SVGAGI. The CDR3 consists of 14 residues. Unmatched junction bases numbered 6, after V lost 6 bases and J lost 5 bases. CDR3 DNA: TGTGCCAGCAGGACAGGGGGCGGCGGGGAGACCCAGTACTTC. Its protein product is CASRTGGGGETQYF.

The chain has TRBV4-3 and TRBJ2-7, with a tentative D call TRBD2 (6 bases). CDR1 LGHNA and CDR2 YSLEER come from the germline V gene. The CDR3 has 13 amino acids. Trimming cost V 1 base and J 3 bases, with 7 bases left between them. CDR3 nucleotides: TGCGCCAGCAGCCAAGGGAGGGTCTACGAGCAGTACTTC. This sequence encodes CASSQGRVYEQYF.

CDR3 nucleotide sequence: TGTGCCAGTAGTCAGCGACTCGGGGAGTGGGCGCAGTATTTT. Its protein is CASSQRLGEWAQYF. The chain has TRBV19 and TRBJ2-3, with D possibly matching TRBD2 (5 bases). The CDR3 loop spans 14 amino acids. Germline V CDR1 and CDR2: LNHDA, SQIVND (reference sequence). The ends were cut back, 5 bases at V and 10 bases at J, with 19 bases in the middle.

The V gene is TRBV12-3 or TRBV12-4, the J gene TRBJ1-6, with D uncertain. The CDR3 runs 13 residues. Trimming took off 6 bases at V and 10 bases at J, with 13 bases between the two ends. The CDR3 spells CASRLRERSPLHF. CDR3 bases: TGTGCCAGCAGGTTGCGGGAGCGATCACCCCTCCACTTT.